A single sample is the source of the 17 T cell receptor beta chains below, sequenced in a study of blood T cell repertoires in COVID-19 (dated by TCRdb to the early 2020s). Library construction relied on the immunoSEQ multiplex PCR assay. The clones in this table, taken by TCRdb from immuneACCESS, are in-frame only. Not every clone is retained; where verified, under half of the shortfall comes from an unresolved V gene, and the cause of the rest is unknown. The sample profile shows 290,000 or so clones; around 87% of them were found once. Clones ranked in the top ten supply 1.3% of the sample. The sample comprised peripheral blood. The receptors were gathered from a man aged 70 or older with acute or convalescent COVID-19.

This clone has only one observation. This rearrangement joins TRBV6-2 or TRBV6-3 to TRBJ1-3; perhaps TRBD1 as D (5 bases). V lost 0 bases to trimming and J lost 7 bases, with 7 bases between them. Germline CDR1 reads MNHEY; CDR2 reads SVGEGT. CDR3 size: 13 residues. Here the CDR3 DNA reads TGTGCCAGCAGTTACTCGCGGGGGAACACCATATATTTT. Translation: CASSYSRGNTIYF.

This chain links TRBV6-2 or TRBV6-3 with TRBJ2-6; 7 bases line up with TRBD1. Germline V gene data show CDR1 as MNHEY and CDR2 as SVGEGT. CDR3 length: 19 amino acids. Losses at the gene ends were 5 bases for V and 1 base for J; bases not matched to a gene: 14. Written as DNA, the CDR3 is TGTGCCAGCAGTCCCCATGTCGGGACAGTATCGTCTGGGGCCAACGTCCTGACTTTC. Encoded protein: CASSPHVGTVSSGANVLTF.

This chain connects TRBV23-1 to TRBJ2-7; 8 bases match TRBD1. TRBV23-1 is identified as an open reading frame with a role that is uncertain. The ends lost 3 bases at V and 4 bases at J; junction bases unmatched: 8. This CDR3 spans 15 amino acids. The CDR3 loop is CASSQAQGAAYEQYF. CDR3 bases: TGCGCCAGCAGTCAGGCGCAGGGGGCGGCGTACGAGCAGTACTTC.

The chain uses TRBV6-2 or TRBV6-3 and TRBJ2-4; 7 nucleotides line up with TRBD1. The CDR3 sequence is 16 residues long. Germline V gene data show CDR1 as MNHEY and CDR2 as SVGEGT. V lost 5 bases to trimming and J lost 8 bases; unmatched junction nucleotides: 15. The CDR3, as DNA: TGTGCCAGCAGTCTTCCGACAGGGACCGTCTCGGACATTCAGTACTTC. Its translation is CASSLPTGTVSDIQYF.

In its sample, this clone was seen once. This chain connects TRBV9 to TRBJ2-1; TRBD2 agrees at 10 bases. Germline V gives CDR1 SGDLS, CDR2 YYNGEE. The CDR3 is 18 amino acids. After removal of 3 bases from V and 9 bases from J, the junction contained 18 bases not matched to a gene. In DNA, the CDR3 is TGTGCCAGCAGCGGAGGCGTAGCGGGAGGTACGGGTAACATTGAGCAGTTCTTC. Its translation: CASSGGVAGGTGNIEQFF.

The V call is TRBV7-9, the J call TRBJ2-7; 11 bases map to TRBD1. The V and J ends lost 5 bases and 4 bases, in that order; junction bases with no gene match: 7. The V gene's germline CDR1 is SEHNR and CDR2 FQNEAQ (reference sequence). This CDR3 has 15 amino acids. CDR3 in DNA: TGTGCCAGCAGCCTGGGACAGGGGGTAGAATACGAGCAGTACTTC. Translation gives CASSLGQGVEYEQYF.

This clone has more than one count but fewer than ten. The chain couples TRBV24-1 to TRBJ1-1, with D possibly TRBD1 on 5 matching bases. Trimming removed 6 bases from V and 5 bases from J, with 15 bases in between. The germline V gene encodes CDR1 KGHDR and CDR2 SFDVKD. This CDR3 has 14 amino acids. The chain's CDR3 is CATSQPGLGTEAFF. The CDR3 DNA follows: TGTGCCACCAGTCAGCCAGGGTTAGGGACTGAAGCTTTCTTT.

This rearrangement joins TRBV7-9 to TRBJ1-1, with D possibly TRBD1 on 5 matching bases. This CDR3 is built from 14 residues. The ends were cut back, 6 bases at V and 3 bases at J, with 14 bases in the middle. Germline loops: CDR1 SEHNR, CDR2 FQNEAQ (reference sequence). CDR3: CASSKAREDTEAFF. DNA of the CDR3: TGTGCCAGCAGTAAGGCCAGGGAAGACACTGAAGCTTTCTTT. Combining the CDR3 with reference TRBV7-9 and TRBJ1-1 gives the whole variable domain DTGVSQNPRHKITKRGQNVTFRCDPISEHNRLYWYRQTLGQGPEFLTYFQNEAQLEKSRLLSDRFSAERPKGSFSTLEIQRTEQGDSAMYLCASSKAREDTEAFFGQGTRLTVV.

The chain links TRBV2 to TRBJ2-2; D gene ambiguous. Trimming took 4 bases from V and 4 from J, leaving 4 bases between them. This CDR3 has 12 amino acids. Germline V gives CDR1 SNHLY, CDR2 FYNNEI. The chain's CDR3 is CASSALTGELFF. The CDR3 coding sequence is TGTGCCAGCAGTGCCCTCACCGGGGAGCTGTTTTTT.

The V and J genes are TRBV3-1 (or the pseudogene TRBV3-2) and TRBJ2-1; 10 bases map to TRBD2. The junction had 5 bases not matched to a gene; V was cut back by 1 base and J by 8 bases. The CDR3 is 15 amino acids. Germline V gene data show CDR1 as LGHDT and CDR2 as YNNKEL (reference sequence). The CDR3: CASSQASGSRDEQFF. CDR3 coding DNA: TGTGCCAGCAGCCAAGCTAGCGGGAGTCGCGATGAGCAGTTCTTC.

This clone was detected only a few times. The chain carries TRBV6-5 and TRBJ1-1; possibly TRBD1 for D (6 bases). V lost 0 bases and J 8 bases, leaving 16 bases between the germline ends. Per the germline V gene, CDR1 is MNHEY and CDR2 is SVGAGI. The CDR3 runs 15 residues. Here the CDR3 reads CASSYSRFNRAEAFF. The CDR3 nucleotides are TGTGCCAGCAGTTACTCTCGCTTCAACAGGGCGGAAGCTTTCTTT.

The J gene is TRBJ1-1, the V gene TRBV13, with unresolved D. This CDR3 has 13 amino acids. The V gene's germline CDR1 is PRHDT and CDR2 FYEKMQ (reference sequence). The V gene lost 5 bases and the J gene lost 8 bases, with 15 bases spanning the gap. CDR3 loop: CASSPPGGIEAFF. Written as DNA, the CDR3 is TGTGCCAGCAGCCCCCCGGGAGGGATAGAAGCTTTCTTT.

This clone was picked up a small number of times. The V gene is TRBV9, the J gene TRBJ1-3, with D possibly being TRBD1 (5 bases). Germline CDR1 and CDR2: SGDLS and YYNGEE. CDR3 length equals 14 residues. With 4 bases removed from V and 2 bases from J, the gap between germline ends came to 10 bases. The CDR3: CASSLTGTGNTIYF. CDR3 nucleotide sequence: TGTGCCAGCAGCTTAACAGGCACTGGAAACACCATATATTTT.

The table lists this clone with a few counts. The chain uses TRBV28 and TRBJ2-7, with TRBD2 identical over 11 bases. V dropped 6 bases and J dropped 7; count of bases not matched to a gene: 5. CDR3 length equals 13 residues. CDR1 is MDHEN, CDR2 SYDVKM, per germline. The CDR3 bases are TGTGCCAGCAGCTCTAGCGGGAGGTGGGAGCAGTACTTC. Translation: CASSSSGRWEQYF.

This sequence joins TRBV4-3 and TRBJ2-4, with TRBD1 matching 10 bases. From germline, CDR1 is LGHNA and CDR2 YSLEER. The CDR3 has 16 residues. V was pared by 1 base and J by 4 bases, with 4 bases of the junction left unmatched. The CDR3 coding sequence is TGCGCCAGCAGCCAAGCAGGGACAGGGGCAAAAAACATTCAGTACTTC. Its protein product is CASSQAGTGAKNIQYF.

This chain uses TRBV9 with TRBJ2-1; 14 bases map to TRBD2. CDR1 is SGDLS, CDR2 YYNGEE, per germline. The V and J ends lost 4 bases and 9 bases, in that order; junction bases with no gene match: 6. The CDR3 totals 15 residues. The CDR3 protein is CASSPGGLAGGEQFF. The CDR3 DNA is TGTGCCAGCAGCCCGGGCGGACTAGCGGGGGGTGAGCAGTTCTTC.

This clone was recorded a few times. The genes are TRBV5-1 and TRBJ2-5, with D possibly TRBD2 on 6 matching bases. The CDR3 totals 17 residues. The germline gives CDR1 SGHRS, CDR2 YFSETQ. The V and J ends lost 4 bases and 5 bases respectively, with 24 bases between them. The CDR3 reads CASSPGLVDSGEETQYF. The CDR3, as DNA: TGCGCCAGCAGCCCGGGACTCGTCGACAGTGGAGAGGAGACCCAGTACTTC.